A selection of T cell receptor beta chains follows, all from one sample in a study of post-analysis software for immune sequencing data. TCRdb passed the PCR reads through MiXCR, listing each CDR3 protein once. The table lists about 800,000 distinct CDR3 sequences, 25% to 30% of them singletons. Sequenced: blood. These receptor sequences come from a girl between 10 and 17 years old with multiple sclerosis. Each CDR3 is given with its conserved first and last residue. A D gene is named only where the DNA matches it firmly. Only some rows state a clone size, as once, few, many or a class for expanded clones.

abundance	d_gene	v_gene	j_gene	CDR3aa	CDR3nt
.	.	TRBV13	TRBJ2-5	CASSRLGGGQQETQYF	TGTGCCAGCAGCCGTCTTGGTGGGGGCCAGCAAGAGACCCAGTACTTC
.	TRBD1	TRBV5-5	TRBJ2-5	CASSYRGSWETQYF	TGTGCCAGCAGCTACAGGGGAAGTTGGGAGACCCAGTACTTC
.	TRBD2	TRBV5-1	TRBJ2-7	CASRLAGPDNEQYF	TGCGCCAGCAGGTTAGCGGGACCGGATAATGAGCAGTACTTC
.	.	TRBV27	TRBJ2-3	CASSLSGAHTDTQYF	TGTGCCAGCAGTCTATCTGGGGCCCACACAGATACGCAGTATTTT
.	.	TRBV10-1	TRBJ2-2	CASSAGTAPGKLFF	TGCGCCAGCAGTGCCGGGACCGCCCCCGGGAAGCTGTTTTTT
.	.	TRBV20-1	TRBJ2-3	CSASVLEGPDTQYF	TGCAGTGCTAGCGTACTAGAAGGGCCAGATACGCAGTATTTT
few	TRBD2	TRBV10-3	TRBJ2-7	CAISRGTSGGGSYEQYF	TGTGCCATCAGCCGAGGGACTAGCGGGGGAGGGTCCTACGAGCAGTACTTC
many	TRBD1	TRBV28	TRBJ2-7	CASSRPPGQYEQYF	TGTGCCAGCAGCCGACCACCGGGACAGTACGAGCAGTACTTC
.	.	TRBV6-5	TRBJ2-1	CASSDSASSNEQFF	TGTGCCAGCAGTGACTCTGCTAGCTCCAATGAGCAGTTCTTC
few	.	TRBV27	TRBJ1-1	CASGLLRTSTEAFF	TGTGCCAGCGGGCTCCTAAGGACGAGCACTGAAGCTTTCTTT
.	.	TRBV29-1	TRBJ1-2	CSVEFAEGGYTF	TGCAGCGTTGAATTTGCCGAGGGAGGCTACACCTTC
.	.	TRBV4-1	TRBJ1-1	CASSSNYGRGRKNTEAFF	TGCGCCAGCAGCTCCAATTACGGTCGGGGCAGGAAGAACACTGAAGCTTTCTTT
few	TRBD2	TRBV6-2/TRBV6-3	TRBJ2-3	CASTQVGSGGSGDTQYF	TGTGCCAGCACCCAGGTCGGTAGCGGGGGGTCGGGAGATACGCAGTATTTT
.	TRBD2	TRBV3-1	TRBJ2-6	CASSPGLSSGANVLTF	TGTGCCAGCAGCCCGGGACTATCCTCTGGGGCCAACGTCCTGACTTTC
.	.	TRBV7-2	TRBJ1-2	CASSSEGWQGYTF	TGTGCCAGCAGCTCAGAAGGGTGGCAAGGCTACACCTTC
many	.	TRBV4-1	TRBJ2-1	CASSQVQTYNEQFF	TGCGCCAGCAGCCAAGTCCAAACCTACAATGAGCAGTTCTTC
few	.	TRBV20-1	TRBJ2-5	CSARVNGLQETQYF	TGCAGTGCTAGAGTAAACGGACTCCAAGAGACCCAGTACTTC
.	.	TRBV7-8	TRBJ1-2	CASSSFRTASYGYTF	TGTGCCAGCAGCTCTTTTCGGACAGCGTCCTATGGCTACACCTTC
.	.	TRBV5-1	TRBJ2-1	CASILTGGDEQFF	TGCGCCAGCATTCTAACCGGTGGGGATGAGCAGTTCTTC
.	.	TRBV5-1	TRBJ2-1	CASSFQPTNSYNEQFF	TGCGCCAGCAGCTTTCAACCCACGAACTCCTACAATGAGCAGTTCTTC
few	.	TRBV2	TRBJ2-5	CASGEIRETQYF	TGTGCCAGCGGGGAGATTCGGGAGACCCAGTACTTC
few	TRBD1	TRBV29-1	TRBJ1-2	CSVESPGQVYGYTF	TGCAGCGTTGAATCTCCGGGACAGGTTTATGGCTACACCTTC
few	TRBD1	TRBV20-1	TRBJ2-5	CSATSRTGEETQYF	TGCAGTGCTACCTCTCGGACAGGGGAAGAGACCCAGTACTTC
few	.	TRBV3-1	TRBJ1-5	CASSPAGIGQPQHF	TGTGCCAGCAGCCCCGCAGGGATAGGGCAGCCCCAGCATTTT
.	.	TRBV12-3/TRBV12-4	TRBJ2-2	CASSRKSGTLEGGGELFF	TGTGCCAGCAGCAGAAAATCTGGGACTTTGGAGGGGGGCGGGGAGCTGTTTTTT
.	TRBD2	TRBV4-2	TRBJ2-3	CASSHQTRGGADTQYF	TGTGCCAGCAGCCACCAGACCCGGGGGGGCGCAGATACGCAGTATTTT
few	.	TRBV10-3	TRBJ1-5	CAISESPGNNQPQHF	TGTGCCATCAGTGAGTCGCCAGGGAACAATCAGCCCCAGCATTTT
many	.	TRBV6-4	TRBJ1-5	CASSDNQPQHF	TGTGCCAGCAGTGACAATCAGCCCCAGCATTTT
few	TRBD1	TRBV7-2	TRBJ2-7	CASSVLGDRVYEQYF	TGTGCCAGCAGCGTCCTCGGGGACAGAGTATACGAGCAGTACTTC